The sequence of this TCR beta chain was determined in a study of graft-versus-host responses after intestinal transplantation. Across the whole study: Recipients uniformly received anti-thymocyte globulin induction, followed by tacrolimus and steroids for 3 to 4 years.

Plates contained 200,000 CFSE-labeled responder cells and 200,000 irradiated, violet-dye-labeled stimulator cells. Proliferating CFSE-low CD3+CD4+ and CD3+CD8+ responders were sorted post-reaction. The CDR3 extends over 15 amino acids. Germline trimming cut 7 bases from V and 4 bases from J; bases unmatched to any gene: 9. The germline V gene encodes CDR1 SGHAT and CDR2 FQNNGV. Clones were sequenced by immunoSEQ multiplex PCR, and TCRdb holds only the in-frame ones, with some missing. The sample records under 20,000 clones, less than 50% being singletons. Overall study findings and caveats: Detection of GvH clones occurred in recipient marrow, and some had their first appearance in ileum or blood. The presence of high graft-versus-host to host-versus-graft clonal ratios in allografts characterized patients with graft-donor T cell macrochimerism.

V is TRBV11-2 and J is TRBJ2-7; 11 nucleotides agree with TRBD1. The TCR sequence derives from a human patient who received an intestinal transplant. Sequencing was performed on alloreactive CD8+ T cells from a mixed lymphocyte reaction culture, taken before intestinal transplant. Subset: CFSE-low proliferating T cells sorted from roughly six-day pre-transplant mixed lymphocyte reaction (GvH or HvG direction). The CDR3 coding sequence is TGTGCCAGCAACCCCGGGACAGGGGGTTCGTACGAGCAGTACTTC. It specifies CASNPGTGGSYEQYF.